A single sample is the source of the 7 T cell receptor beta chains below, sequenced in a study of T-cell memory formation after mild COVID-19. TCRdb re-analysed the 5' RACE reads in MiXCR, keeping a single row per CDR3 protein. This sample carries hundreds of thousands of distinct CDR3 sequences, about a quarter of them seen once, and the ten largest clones take around 13%. Sequencing used PBMCs or a T cell subset sorted from them (not recorded which). The receptors stem from an adult woman who had mild COVID-19 (a few samples of this study predate the infection). Cell type and time point are not known.

V is TRBV7-9 and J is TRBJ2-7, with D possibly TRBD1 on 6 matching bases. CDR3 size: 14 residues. CDR1 and CDR2 (germline): SEHNR, FQNEAQ (reference sequence). Between the trimmed V and J ends, which lost 4 bases and 6 bases, there was a span of 16 bases. The chain's CDR3 is CASSYLTGIREQYF. CDR3 nucleotides: TGTGCCAGCAGCTATCTCACAGGGATTCGCGAGCAGTACTTC. Full variable domain (outside the CDR3, taken from reference TRBV7-9 and TRBJ2-7): DTGVSQNPRHKITKRGQNVTFRCDPISEHNRLYWYRQTLGQGPEFLTYFQNEAQLEKSRLLSDRFSAERPKGSFSTLEIQRTEQGDSAMYLCASSYLTGIREQYFGPGTRLTVT.

The rearrangement joins TRBV5-5 to TRBJ2-3, with 8 bases lining up with TRBD2. CDR1 SGHKS and CDR2 YYEKEE come from the germline V gene (reference sequence). The CDR3 totals 16 residues. V shed 0 bases and J 3 bases; nucleotides not matched to a gene: 6. CDR3 coding DNA: TGTGCCAGCAGCTTGGGAGCGGGAGCAGGGACAGATACGCAGTATTTT. Translation gives CASSLGAGAGTDTQYF. Using reference TRBV5-5 and TRBJ2-3 for the parts outside the CDR3, the full variable domain is DAGVTQSPTHLIKTRGQQVTLRCSPISGHKSVSWYQQVLGQGPQFIFQYYEKEERGRGNFPDRFSARQFPNYSSELNVNALLLGDSALYLCASSLGAGAGTDTQYFGPGTRLTVL.

The rearrangement joins TRBV20-1 to TRBJ2-7; D assignment may be TRBD1 or TRBD2 (6 bases each). V was pared by 7 bases and J by 5 bases, with 30 bases between. This CDR3 spans 17 amino acids. Germline V gives CDR1 DFQATT, CDR2 SNEGSKA (reference sequence). CDR3 region: CSVLGRSEGQGLNEQYF. CDR3 DNA: TGCAGTGTACTAGGGAGGTCCGAGGGGCAGGGGTTAAACGAGCAGTACTTC.

J is TRBJ2-1 and V is TRBV12-3 or TRBV12-4, with D hard to call. There are 12 residues in the CDR3. V dropped 4 bases and J dropped 8 bases, with 9 bases sitting between them. For the CDR3, the DNA is TGTGCCAGCAGTTCAAACTTAGATGAGCAGTTCTTC. Translated: CASSSNLDEQFF.

The V and J genes are TRBV12-3 or TRBV12-4 and TRBJ2-2, with D perhaps matching TRBD2 (6 bases). The germline V and J ends were trimmed by 6 bases and 5 bases, with 16 bases remaining between them. The CDR3 loop spans 15 amino acids. The CDR3 sequence is CASRTSPGGTGELFF. The CDR3 nucleotides read TGTGCCAGCAGAACTAGTCCCGGAGGGACCGGGGAGCTGTTTTTT.

This clonotype came up many times. The chain carries TRBV5-1 and TRBJ1-6; D remains ambiguous. The CDR3 loop spans 14 amino acids. The germline CDR1 and CDR2 sequences are SGHRS and YFSETQ. V was cut by 0 bases and J by 6 bases, with 7 bases left in between. The DNA of the CDR3 is TGCGCCAGCAGCTTGGAAGGATTTAATTCACCCCTCCACTTT. The encoded protein is CASSLEGFNSPLHF.

The sample holds many counts of this clonotype. This chain joins TRBV20-1 and TRBJ2-5; D is unclear. The V end was cut by 3 bases, the J end by 1 base, with 3 bases between. This CDR3 is built from 11 residues. Germline V lookup: CDR1 DFQATT, CDR2 SNEGSKA (reference sequence). CDR3 sequence: CSARVQETQYF. The CDR3 DNA is TGCAGTGCTAGGGTCCAAGAGACCCAGTACTTC.